This T cell receptor beta chain was profiled in a study of CXCR4 blockade with PD-1 therapy in pancreatic cancer. This clone is labeled as medium-sized. No antigen is known for it. TCRdb's table, derived via immunoSEQ multiplex PCR, lists solely in-frame clones and lacks some. The sample yields a few thousand clones, around 38% seen once. The CDR3 is 17 amino acids. J gave up 7 bases and V 5 bases, and 14 bases lay outside the gene matches. Germline V gene lookup returns CDR1 SGDLS and CDR2 YYNGEE. Study observations and caveats: Tumor clonality averaged around 0.14 versus 0.052 in healthy blood, not predicting survival.

The archived tumor blocks came from patients without neoadjuvant therapy before resection. Sequenced: tumor tissue. The chain is built from TRBV9 and TRBJ2-2, with TRBD1 matching 10 bases. The receptor was derived from a human donor with pancreatic ductal adenocarcinoma. DNA for the CDR3: TGTGCCAGCAGTTCTTTCCTCGACAGGGGGCGCGGCGGGGAGCTGTTTTTT. Amino acid sequence: CASSSFLDRGRGGELFF.